The next 6 T cell receptor beta chains were all read from a single sample in a study of blood T cell repertoires in COVID-19. Sequencing was performed with immunoSEQ multiplex PCR; in TCRdb, only in-frame clones are kept and a portion is missing. The sample has roughly 260,000 clones, about 91% seen once. Sequencing used PBMCs or T cells enriched from blood (not recorded which). The receptors here all came from a human donor in a cohort exposed to, infected with or recovered from COVID-19 (not recorded which). The donor label of this sample is uncertain.

For this clone: One end of the junction fails to match germline, which may point to a read error. The chain uses TRBV15 and TRBJ1-3, with D perhaps TRBD1 (6 bases). The CDR3 is made up of 14 amino acids. The germline CDR1 and CDR2 sequences are LNHNV and YYDKDF (reference sequence). CDR3 bases: TGTGCCACCAGCACCAGACAGGCCGACAACATCATATATTTT. As protein: CATSTRQADNIIYF.

The chain carries TRBV19 and TRBJ1-5; a possible D gene is TRBD1 (5 bases). Trimming removed 6 bases at V and 5 bases at J, with 11 bases between. Germline CDR1 is LNHDA and CDR2 is SQIVND (reference sequence). This CDR3 spans 13 amino acids. CDR3 coding DNA: TGTGCCAGTAGGGACCAGGGATATCAGCCCCAGCATTTT. It is translated as CASRDQGYQPQHF.

The V call is TRBV9, the J call TRBJ2-3; 10 positions match TRBD2. J gave up 7 bases and V 4 bases, and 12 bases lay outside the gene matches. In germline, CDR1 is SGDLS, CDR2 YYNGEE. The length of the CDR3 is 16 residues. The CDR3 DNA is TGTGCCAGCAGCCCCGCACTAGCGGGGAGGGGAAATACGCAGTATTTT. Translating it yields CASSPALAGRGNTQYF.

The rearrangement links TRBV30 to TRBJ2-2; TRBD2 might be the D (5 bases). There are 13 residues in the CDR3. Deletions cut 2 bases from V and 3 bases from J, with 7 bases between. Germline CDR1 GTSNPN, CDR2 SVGIG (reference sequence). The CDR3 coding sequence is TGTGCCTGGAGTCGAGCGGACACCGGGGAGCTGTTTTTT. The encoded protein is CAWSRADTGELFF.

The rearrangement uses TRBV28 and TRBJ2-2; 9 positions agree with TRBD1. Losses at the gene ends were 5 bases for V and 5 bases for J; bases not matched to a gene: 9. This CDR3 has 16 residues. Germline V lookup: CDR1 MDHEN, CDR2 SYDVKM. For the CDR3, the DNA is TGTGCCAGCAGTGTGGACAGGGGCTGGGGTACCGGGGAGCTGTTTTTT. Its translation is CASSVDRGWGTGELFF.

The DNA of the CDR3 is TGTGCTAGTGGTTTGGCGGGATCGATGGGGACTGAAGCTTTCTTT. Its translation is CASGLAGSMGTEAFF. The chain has TRBV12-5 and TRBJ1-1; the D is unclear. The CDR3 length is 15 residues. V lost 1 base, J lost 5 bases, and 14 bases lay in between. Per germline, CDR1 LGHNT and CDR2 FRNRAP.